This T cell receptor (beta chain) came from a study of blood T cell repertoires in COVID-19. Study in general: Sites across the United States, Italy and Spain contributed samples from acute and convalescent COVID-19. The cDNA or gDNA used as material had been derived from T cells, B-cell-depleted T cells, or PBMCs.

The authors' processing: Quantification of nucleated cells was approximated via reference gene primer amplification. Clones were read by immunoSEQ multiplex PCR, and TCRdb kept only the in-frame ones, dropping some. V and J calls and clone size are those listed in that table; D and trimming were worked out from the DNA. Among about 130,000 clones listed, approximately 84% were seen once. Unmatched junction bases numbered 5, after V lost 0 bases and J lost 8 bases. There are 14 residues in the CDR3. The germline gives CDR1 MGHRA, CDR2 YSYEKL. The clonotype comes from a human donor in a cohort sampled during active COVID-19. Sequenced sample: peripheral blood. This chain uses TRBV4-1 with TRBJ1-2, with TRBD1 matching over 8 bases. The CDR3 loop is CASSQEGTGLGYTF. CDR3 DNA: TGCGCCAGCAGCCAAGAAGGGACAGGTTTAGGCTACACCTTC.